This TCR beta chain was obtained from a study of response to subunit inactivated influenza vaccine. Whole-study results and caveats: It was suggested by the authors that few new T cells are recruited by each seasonal influenza vaccination.

This clonotype was seen a few times. Its antigen remains unknown. MiXCR, applied by TCRdb to the RT-PCR reads, yields one record per CDR3 protein. The sample has under 500,000 distinct CDR3 sequences, 9.5% to 12% seen once; the top ten hold roughly 12%. This CDR3 spans 14 amino acids. V gave up 0 bases and J gave up 1 base, with 7 bases separating them. Germline V lookup: CDR1 KGHSH, CDR2 LQKENI. Sequencing used PBMCs from blood, obtained 40 to 50 days after vaccination. This TCR was sampled from a man between 50 and 59 years old who received an inactivated influenza vaccine. V is TRBV18 and J is TRBJ2-7; D is ambiguous. CDR3 amino acids: CASSPPNLSYEQYF. The CDR3 DNA sequence: TGTGCCAGCTCACCACCAAATCTTTCCTACGAGCAGTACTTC.